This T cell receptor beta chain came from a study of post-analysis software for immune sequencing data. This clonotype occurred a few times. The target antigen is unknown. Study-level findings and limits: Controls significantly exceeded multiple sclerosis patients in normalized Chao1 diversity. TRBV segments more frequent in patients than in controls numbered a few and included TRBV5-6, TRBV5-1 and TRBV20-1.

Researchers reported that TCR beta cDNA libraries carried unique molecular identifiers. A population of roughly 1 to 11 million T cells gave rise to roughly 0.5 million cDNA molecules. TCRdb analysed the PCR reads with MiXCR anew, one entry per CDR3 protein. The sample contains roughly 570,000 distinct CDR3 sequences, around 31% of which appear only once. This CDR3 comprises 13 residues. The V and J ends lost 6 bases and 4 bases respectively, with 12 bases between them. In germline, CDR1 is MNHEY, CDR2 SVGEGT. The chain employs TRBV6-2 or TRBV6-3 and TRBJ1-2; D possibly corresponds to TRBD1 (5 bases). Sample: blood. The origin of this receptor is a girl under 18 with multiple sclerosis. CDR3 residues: CASRSDSTYGYTF. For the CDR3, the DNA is TGTGCCAGCAGATCCGACAGCACCTATGGCTACACCTTC.